This TCR beta chain was retrieved from a study of shared clonotypes between healthy human individuals. Study context: For every donor, three CD4 naive, three CD4 memory, two CD8 naive and one CD8 memory plates were used. Study-wide findings and caveats: The generation probabilities recorded for non-shared clonotypes fell below those of clonotypes shared by all four donors. In four donors, around 4.8% of naive CD4 clonotypes appeared in common.

Method: immunoSEQ multiplex PCR; TCRdb's copy keeps in-frame clones and lacks some. The table includes about 2,100,000 clones, around 93% detected once. Positively selected for CCR7, the CD45RO-negative cells used as naive CD8 cells excluded terminally differentiated effector memory CD45RA+ cells. Only Caucasian adults living in Nashville, Tennessee served as donors. Worth noting for this clone: The antigen is unknown.

Germline V gives CDR1 LGHNA, CDR2 YNFKEQ. Trimming stripped 4 bases from V and 1 base from J, with 11 bases between. The CDR3 extends over 15 amino acids. This chain joins TRBV4-2 and TRBJ2-1; the D is unclear. This clonotype was sampled from a man younger than 35 in good health. Some clones in this sample may be carry-over from other donors' samples. Sequenced input: naive CD8+ T cells from PBMCs. The CDR3 spells CASSPGSPSYNEQFF. The CDR3 DNA reads TGTGCCAGCAGCCCCGGAAGTCCGTCCTACAATGAGCAGTTCTTC.